This TCR beta chain was found in a study of identical twins. Regarding the study as a whole: Beta out-of-frame twin sharing showed a weaker excess. Possibly, invariant MAIT and iNKT cells partly confounded zero-insertion analyses.

In this sample, this clonotype turned up a few times. Its antigen is unknown. TCRdb re-called the 5' RACE reads through MiXCR, storing one row per CDR3 protein. Of 200,000 to 300,000 distinct CDR3 sequences listed, 7% to 8.5% are singletons. Trimming at V came to 8 bases and at J to 2 bases, leaving 4 bases not matched to a gene. The CDR3 extends over 14 amino acids. The same data also went into a second study, on yellow fever vaccine responses in identical twins.

Source material: CD8+ T cells sorted from blood. This receptor was identified in a woman between 18 and 29 years old in good health. The chain links TRBV12-3 or TRBV12-4 to TRBJ1-2; TRBD1 matches 11 bases. This CDR3 reads CASGRTGGNYGYTF. CDR3 DNA: TGTGCCAGCGGACGGACAGGGGGCAACTATGGCTACACCTTC.